Listed below are T cell receptor beta chains from one sample, sequenced in a study of blood T cell repertoires in COVID-19. The table came from immunoSEQ multiplex PCR; TCRdb's copy has only in-frame clones and leaves some out. The profile covers about 270,000 clones, with around 85% appearing a single time and more than 9.5% taken by the ten largest. Sequencing was done on a sample of peripheral blood. These TCRs come from a woman aged 70-85 years with acute or convalescent COVID-19. The CDR3 runs from the conserved cysteine through the conserved F or W. The D gene is left open where the match is weak. For some rows the clone size is stated as once, few or many, or as a class when expanded; others skip it.

V gene	clone size	D gene	J gene	CDR3 DNA	CDR3 protein
TRBV29-1	once	TRBD1	TRBJ1-2	TGCAGCGTTGTAACTCCAGGGGGAGGCTACACCTTC	CSVVTPGGGYTF
TRBV2	.	.	TRBJ2-5	TGTGCCAGCAGTGACAGGGGAGAGACCCAGTACTTC	CASSDRGETQYF
TRBV3-1/TRBV3-2	.	TRBD1	TRBJ1-6	TGTGCCAGCAGCCAATCTCAGGGGGTAGGATCACCCCTCCACTTT	CASSQSQGVGSPLHF
TRBV6-5	.	TRBD2	TRBJ2-7	TGTGCCAGCAGCCTCGCGCGGGGGGGGTACGAGCAGTACTTC	CASSLARGGYEQYF
TRBV5-4	.	.	TRBJ2-7	TGTGCCAGCAGCTTGGATGGGACAAGCTCCTACGAGCAGTACTTC	CASSLDGTSSYEQYF
TRBV19	.	.	TRBJ1-2	TGTGCCAGTAGTATAGCTGGGACACGAGGTAACTATGGCTACACCTTC	CASSIAGTRGNYGYTF
TRBV27	.	.	TRBJ2-3	TGTGCCAGCAGTTCCGGGCCAGGACAGCTTAGCACAGATACGCAGTATTTT	CASSSGPGQLSTDTQYF
TRBV9	.	.	TRBJ2-4	TGTGCCAGCAGCGACTCAAACATTCAGTACTTC	CASSDSNIQYF
TRBV6-1	.	TRBD2	TRBJ2-5	TGTGCCAGCAGTCAAGGACTAGCGGGGGGGCAAGAGACCCAGTACTTC	CASSQGLAGGQETQYF
TRBV6-2/TRBV6-3	.	.	TRBJ1-3	TGTGCCAGCAGTTACTCCTCCAACACCATATATTTT	CASSYSSNTIYF
TRBV5-8	.	TRBD1	TRBJ2-1	TGTGCCAGCAGCGAGACAGGGGCGATGTACAATGAGCAGTTCTTC	CASSETGAMYNEQFF
TRBV2	few	.	TRBJ1-4	TGTGCCAGCGATGGAGGGGCTAATGAAAAACTGTTTTTT	CASDGGANEKLFF
TRBV5-6	.	.	TRBJ1-2	TGTGCCAGCAGCCATCGAATGGACAGTCATTTCTATGGCTACACCTTC	CASSHRMDSHFYGYTF
TRBV10-2	few	.	TRBJ1-2	TGCGCCAGCAAGCAGCCTCTTAGCGGAGAAGGCTACACCTTC	CASKQPLSGEGYTF
TRBV6-5	.	.	TRBJ1-1	TGTGCCAGCAGTTATGCTAGCGGTAGCACTGAAGCTTTCTTT	CASSYASGSTEAFF
TRBV5-5	few	TRBD1	TRBJ1-6	TGTGCCAGCAGCTTACAGGGACAGTATAATTCACCCCTCCACTTT	CASSLQGQYNSPLHF
TRBV5-5	.	TRBD2	TRBJ2-3	TGTGCCAGCAGCCTAATGACTAGCGGGGGAAATACGCAGTATTTT	CASSLMTSGGNTQYF
TRBV7-2	.	.	TRBJ1-5	TGTGCCAGCAGCTTAGTCGGTAGCAATCAGCCCCAGCATTTT	CASSLVGSNQPQHF
TRBV2	.	TRBD1	TRBJ1-5	TGTGCCAGCAGTGGTCCGGGACAGGGCGCTTTTAGCAATCAGCCCCAGCATTTT	CASSGPGQGAFSNQPQHF
TRBV15	.	.	TRBJ1-1	TGTGCCACCAGCGGGTACAGGGTCGGGGACACTGAAGCTTTCTTT	CATSGYRVGDTEAFF
TRBV19	.	TRBD1	TRBJ1-1	TGTGCCAGTGATTCTTACAGGGGTAAGGGGAACACTGAAGCTTTCTTT	CASDSYRGKGNTEAFF
TRBV7-3	.	.	TRBJ2-1	TGTGCCAGCAGCTTTTTCCACGGCTACAATGAGCAGTTCTTC	CASSFFHGYNEQFF
TRBV6-5	.	TRBD1	TRBJ2-3	TGTGCCAGCATTCCGGGACAGGGGGCAGATACGCAGTATTTT	CASIPGQGADTQYF
TRBV11-2	.	.	TRBJ1-1	TGTGCCAGCAGCCCACCCCAGGGTGGGATGAACACTGAAGCTTTCTTT	CASSPPQGGMNTEAFF
TRBV15	.	TRBD2	TRBJ2-1	TGTGCCACCACCGAGGGGACTAGCCATGAGCAGTTCTTC	CATTEGTSHEQFF
TRBV5-1	.	TRBD1	TRBJ2-5	TGCGCCAGCAGCTTATCGACAGGGGTGAGCTCCCACCAAGAGACCCAGTACTTC	CASSLSTGVSSHQETQYF
TRBV15	.	TRBD2	TRBJ2-3	TGTGCCACCAGCAGAGCCCTAGCGGGGACGGATACGCAGTATTTT	CATSRALAGTDTQYF
TRBV19	few	.	TRBJ2-7	TGTGCCAGTAGCACCGGGCGGGCGGGCGAGCAGTACTTC	CASSTGRAGEQYF
TRBV12-5	few	.	TRBJ2-1	TGTGCTAGTGGTTTTGGGAGCCGCGAGCAGTTCTTC	CASGFGSREQFF
TRBV7-9	once	.	TRBJ2-7	TGTGCCAGCAGCCCCCCCCGGGGCTACGAGCAGTACTTC	CASSPPRGYEQYF
TRBV9	.	.	TRBJ2-5	TGTGCCAGCACCCGTAGCTCGGCCCTCCCAGAGACCCAGTACTTC	CASTRSSALPETQYF
TRBV18	few	.	TRBJ1-5	TGTGCCAGCTCACCTGGTCTAGGGGGAAGGGGACAGCCCCAGCATTTT	CASSPGLGGRGQPQHF
TRBV2	.	TRBD1	TRBJ1-4	TGTGCCAGCAGTGAGACAGGGAGAAGGGAAAAACTGTTTTTT	CASSETGRREKLFF
TRBV18	.	TRBD1	TRBJ1-1	TGTGCCAGCTCACCCGGGACAGGGCTTGAAGCTTTCTTT	CASSPGTGLEAFF
TRBV7-9	.	.	TRBJ1-4	TGTGCCAGCAGCCCCCGCCGCGGGGGTGCAACTAATGAAAAACTGTTTTTT	CASSPRRGGATNEKLFF
TRBV15	.	.	TRBJ1-1	TGTGCCACCAGCAGAGATTCAGGGAGGGAAGCTTTCTTT	CATSRDSGREAFF
TRBV6-5	.	.	TRBJ1-6	TGTGCCAGCAGTTACTCGAAGGGAGAACCATTCCCCCTCCACTTT	CASSYSKGEPFPLHF
TRBV11-1	.	.	TRBJ1-1	TGTGCCAGCACCCGGGGGGATAAGAACACTGAAGCTTTCTTT	CASTRGDKNTEAFF
TRBV9	.	TRBD1	TRBJ2-1	TGTGCCAGCGGGACAGGGGGCCGGGATGAGCAGTTCTTC	CASGTGGRDEQFF
TRBV29-1	once	.	TRBJ1-6	TGCAGCCCCCTCAGGGTCTATAATTCACCCCTCCACTTT	CSPLRVYNSPLHF
TRBV13	.	TRBD2	TRBJ2-7	TGTGCCAGCAGCTCCCCCCTCGGCGGGGGGGCTCTCGAGCAGTACTTC	CASSSPLGGGALEQYF
TRBV7-2	.	.	TRBJ1-1	TGTGCCAGCAGCACGAGTCCGAACACTGAAGCTTTCTTT	CASSTSPNTEAFF
TRBV12-3/TRBV12-4	.	TRBD2	TRBJ2-7	TGTGCCAGCACCGGGAGGGGGGCCTACGAGCAGTACTTC	CASTGRGAYEQYF
TRBV4-1	.	.	TRBJ1-6	TGCGCCAGCAGCCAGGTTGCAGGGGTCAGTTCACCCCTCCACTTT	CASSQVAGVSSPLHF
TRBV19	.	TRBD1	TRBJ2-2	TGTGCCAGTAAACTAAGACAGGGCTCCGGGGAGCTGTTTTTT	CASKLRQGSGELFF
TRBV2	.	TRBD2	TRBJ2-3	TGTGCCAGCAGTCTTACTAGCGGGCGCACGGATACGCAGTATTTT	CASSLTSGRTDTQYF
TRBV2	.	.	TRBJ2-3	TGTGCCAGTAACAGGGCCCGTACCACAGATACGCAGTATTTT	CASNRARTTDTQYF
TRBV20-1	.	TRBD2	TRBJ2-7	TGCAGTGCTAGTAACCCCATCGAGACTAGCGGGGGGCCTTCGGGGGTCTACGAGCAGTACTTC	CSASNPIETSGGPSGVYEQYF
TRBV7-3	.	TRBD1	TRBJ1-1	TGTGCCAGCAGCTCCCAACCACAGGGGACTGAAGCTTTCTTT	CASSSQPQGTEAFF
TRBV27	.	TRBD2	TRBJ2-1	TGTGCCAGCAGTGACCGACGACTAGCGGGGGGGCCAGCTGAGCAGTTCTTC	CASSDRRLAGGPAEQFF
TRBV6-1	once	TRBD1	TRBJ1-6	TGTGCCAGCAGTGGGGAACAGGGGTGGGGAAAGGGGTCACCCCTCCACTTT	CASSGEQGWGKGSPLHF
TRBV11-2	.	.	TRBJ2-5	TGTGCCAGCAGGGCGGAATGGGGCCCGAAAGAGACCCAGTACTTC	CASRAEWGPKETQYF
TRBV9	.	.	TRBJ1-2	TGTGCCAGCAGCGTAGATCCGGACACTAACTATGGCTACACCTTC	CASSVDPDTNYGYTF
TRBV5-6	.	.	TRBJ1-1	TGTGCCAGCAGCTTGGAGGGGCTTATGAACACTGAAGCTTTCTTT	CASSLEGLMNTEAFF
TRBV5-1	.	.	TRBJ1-1	TGCGCCAGCAGCTTGGGAGGTCGGAACACTGAAGCTTTCTTT	CASSLGGRNTEAFF
TRBV19	.	TRBD1	TRBJ2-2	TGTGCCATTCGAGGGACAGGGGGGAACACCGGGGAGCTGTTTTTT	CAIRGTGGNTGELFF
TRBV15	.	.	TRBJ2-1	TGTGCCATCAACCTCGTCGGGAATGAGCAGTTCTTC	CAINLVGNEQFF
TRBV7-9	once	.	TRBJ1-1	TGTGCCAGCAGCCGAGGCGTCGGAGCTTTCTTT	CASSRGVGAFF
TRBV5-6	.	TRBD1	TRBJ1-2	TGTGCCAGCAGCTTGAGATCGGCAGGGGGGAATGGCTACACCTTC	CASSLRSAGGNGYTF